Given below is one T cell receptor (beta chain) in context. The sample belongs to a study of OX40 agonist ivuxolimab in advanced cancers. Study background: An anti-OX40 (CD134) antibody with agonistic activity, ivuxolimab, was administered to patients. Age averaged around 60 years (range roughly 23 to 79), and less than 85% were male.

Trimming left V 8 bases short and J 1 base short, with 8 bases between. The CDR3 loop spans 12 amino acids. Germline CDR1 SNHLY, CDR2 FYNNEI. Measured with immunoSEQ multiplex PCR; TCRdb has only the in-frame clones, and not every one. Of approximately 76,000 clones detected, around 85% appear once; the ten largest clones hold 0.5% to 0.7%. The J gene is TRBJ1-1, the V gene TRBV2; D remains ambiguous. The sample was CD4+ or CD8+ T cells sorted from blood, taken in a trial of the OX40 agonist ivuxolimab. The sequence was collected from an adult with an advanced solid tumor such as melanoma, head and neck, liver or kidney cancer. The CDR3 region is CASRLKNTEAFF. The CDR3 DNA reads TGTGCCAGCCGACTCAAGAACACTGAAGCTTTCTTT. Full variable domain (remainder filled in from reference TRBV2 and TRBJ1-1): EPEVTQTPSHQVTQMGQEVILRCVPISNHLYFYWYRQILGQKVEFLVSFYNNEISEKSEIFDDQFSVERPDGSNFTLKIRSTKLEDSAMYFCASRLKNTEAFFGQGTRLTVV.